These 27 T cell receptor beta chains share one sample of origin, sequenced in a study of blood T cells in healthy people across ages. Then a second PCR, running roughly 6 to 11 cycles, was carried out with a sample-barcoded 5' primer and a J-beta primer mix. A single record per CDR3 protein comes from TCRdb applying MiXCR to the 5' RACE reads. The table shows 1.5 million or so distinct CDR3 sequences, with 35% to 45% occurring only once. The sample comprised blood. The receptors stem from a woman under 30 in good health.

The V gene is TRBV29-1, the J gene TRBJ1-3; the D is unclear. With 7 bases removed from V and 0 bases from J, the gap between germline ends came to 4 bases. CDR1 and CDR2 from the germline V gene are SQVTM and ANQGSEA. This CDR3 spans 11 amino acids. The CDR3, as DNA: TGCAGCGCTTACTCTGGAAACACCATATATTTT. As protein: CSAYSGNTIYF.

The DNA of the CDR3 is TGCGCCAGCATGTCGTACAATGAGCAGTTCTTC. Translation gives CASMSYNEQFF. V gene TRBV10-2 combines with J gene TRBJ2-1; the D is unclear. The CDR3 totals 11 residues. The V gene lost 7 bases and the J gene lost 4 bases, with 5 bases spanning the gap. Per the germline V gene, CDR1 is WSHSY and CDR2 is SAAADI.

This rearrangement joins TRBV12-5 to TRBJ1-2; 9 bases match TRBD1. V was pared by 5 bases and J by 6 bases, with 7 bases of the junction left unmatched. This CDR3 is built from 14 residues. Germline CDR1 reads LGHNT; CDR2 reads FRNRAP. DNA for the CDR3: TGTGCTAGTGGTACCCGGGACAGGGTGCATGGCTACACCTTC. Its protein is CASGTRDRVHGYTF.

The rearrangement links TRBV9 to TRBJ2-1; 9 bases fit TRBD2. The CDR3 consists of 15 residues. Trimming cost V 7 bases and J 13 bases; bases outside gene matches: 18. Germline assignment: CDR1 SGDLS and CDR2 YYNGEE. The CDR3 is CASSGTSRSQETQFF. As DNA, the CDR3 is TGTGCCAGCTCGGGGACTAGCAGGAGTCAAGAGACCCAGTTCTTC.

The J gene is TRBJ1-1, the V gene TRBV6-6; D is possibly TRBD1 (6 bases). The CDR3 runs to 15 residues. Trimming left V 0 bases short and J 4 bases short, with 12 bases between. CDR1 and CDR2 (germline): MNHNY, SVGAGI (reference sequence). The CDR3 DNA is TGTGCCAGCAGTTACTCGGAGGGAGGGGGCACTGAAGCTTTCTTT. As protein: CASSYSEGGGTEAFF.

The chain uses TRBV20-1 and TRBJ2-3, with D possibly being TRBD1 (6 bases). This CDR3 region has 15 residues. V was cut by 4 bases and J by 3 bases, with 17 bases left in between. Germline V gives CDR1 DFQATT, CDR2 SNEGSKA (reference sequence). DNA of the CDR3: TGCAGTGCTATTCAGGGGCCGGACCTAACAGATACGCAGTATTTT. Protein product: CSAIQGPDLTDTQYF.

The rearrangement links TRBV6-5 to TRBJ1-5; D not resolved. Trimming shortened V by 3 bases and J by 5 bases, and 11 bases separated the two germline ends. Germline CDR1 is MNHEY and CDR2 is SVGAGI. This CDR3 spans 14 amino acids. The CDR3 nucleotides are TGTGCCAGCAGTTATTATCCGAGTGATCAGCCCCAGCATTTT. Translating gives CASSYYPSDQPQHF.

CDR3 sequence reads: CSAIHPGHPNQPQHF. For the CDR3, the DNA is TGCAGTGCTATCCACCCAGGACACCCTAATCAGCCCCAGCATTTT. V usage is TRBV20-1 and J usage is TRBJ1-5; D is possibly TRBD1 (5 bases). Looked up from germline, CDR1 is DFQATT and CDR2 is SNEGSKA (reference sequence). V lost 4 bases, J lost 4 bases, and 17 bases lay in between. The CDR3 spans 15 residues.

This clonotype was seen a single time. The V and J genes are TRBV2 and TRBJ1-5, with D hard to call. Trimming cost V 6 bases and J 4 bases, with 7 bases left between them. The CDR3 length is 12 residues. Per germline, CDR1 SNHLY and CDR2 FYNNEI. The CDR3 DNA is TGTGCCAGCAGCCGGATAAATCAGCCCCAGCATTTT. It yields the protein CASSRINQPQHF.

The V call is TRBV2, the J call TRBJ1-4; 10 bases are a match to TRBD1. The germline V gene has CDR1 SNHLY and CDR2 FYNNEI. The CDR3 covers 17 residues. The V and J ends lost 2 bases and 4 bases, in that order; junction bases with no gene match: 7. The CDR3 loop is CASSEHAGQGDNEKLFF. The CDR3 region has the DNA TGTGCCAGCAGTGAACATGCCGGACAGGGGGATAATGAAAAACTGTTTTTT.

There are a few counts of this clonotype. A read error may produce the germline difference seen at one junction end. The chain recombines TRBV7-8 with TRBJ1-5; 7 nucleotides match TRBD1. Germline V lookup: CDR1 SGHVS, CDR2 FQNEAQ. The CDR3 length is 17 residues. CDR3 sequence: CASSLVGQGGIYHPQHF. The CDR3 DNA sequence: TGTGCCAGCAGCTTAGTTGGGCAGGGGGGTATCTATCACCCCCAGCATTTT.

The chain employs TRBV9 and TRBJ2-1, with TRBD2 identical over 7 bases. The trim removed 1 base at V and 5 bases at J, leaving 6 bases unmatched. The CDR3 spans 15 residues. The germline gives CDR1 SGDLS, CDR2 YYNGEE. CDR3 coding DNA: TGTGCCAGCAGCGTAAGTGCTAGCGGCCACAATGAGCAGTTCTTC. This codes for CASSVSASGHNEQFF.

The chain is built from TRBV4-2 and TRBJ2-3, with no clear D. Germline V lookup: CDR1 LGHNA, CDR2 YNFKEQ. V was trimmed by 4 bases and J by 0 bases, leaving 8 bases between them. This CDR3 is 14 amino acids long. CDR3 DNA: TGTGCCAGCAGCCCCGTGGGCAGCACAGATACGCAGTATTTT. Amino acid sequence: CASSPVGSTDTQYF.

The rearrangement uses TRBV7-2 and TRBJ2-1, with 11 bases fitting TRBD2. The CDR3 consists of 16 residues. CDR1 is SGHTA and CDR2 is FQGNSA in the germline V gene. The J segment lost 7 bases and the V segment lost 3 bases, leaving 8 bases of the junction unmatched. The CDR3 sequence: CASSFRSGLAVNEQFF. The CDR3, as DNA: TGTGCCAGCAGCTTCCGATCGGGACTAGCGGTAAATGAGCAGTTCTTC. Supplemented by reference TRBV7-2 and TRBJ2-1, the full variable domain reads GAGVSQSPSNKVTEKGKDVELRCDPISGHTALYWYRQSLGQGLEFLIYFQGNSAPDKSGLPSDRFSAERTGGSVSTLTIQRTQQEDSAVYLCASSFRSGLAVNEQFFGPGTRLTVL.

This clonotype occurred a few times. CDR3: CSVQAPNYGYTF. CDR3 bases: TGCAGCGTTCAAGCTCCTAACTATGGCTACACCTTC. The genes are TRBV29-1 and TRBJ1-2; D uncertain. Germline CDR1 and CDR2: SQVTM and ANQGSEA. This CDR3 spans 12 amino acids. Trimming removed 5 bases at V and 0 bases at J, with 7 bases between.

This chain joins TRBV29-1 and TRBJ2-7; 12 positions match TRBD2. The CDR3 loop spans 14 amino acids. Germline CDR1 SQVTM, CDR2 ANQGSEA. With 4 bases clipped from V and 4 bases from J, the junction kept 5 bases outside the gene matches. The CDR3 loop reads CSVGGLAGIYEQYF. CDR3 coding DNA: TGCAGCGTTGGTGGACTAGCGGGAATTTACGAGCAGTACTTC.

In this sample, this clonotype turned up a few times. The chain joins TRBV6-5 to TRBJ1-6, with no clear D. CDR1 and CDR2 (germline): MNHEY, SVGAGI. Trimming stripped 2 bases from V and 0 bases from J, with 11 bases between. This CDR3 is built from 17 residues. The CDR3 region is CASSYRHLSSYNSPLHF. In DNA form, the CDR3 reads TGTGCCAGCAGTTACCGCCACCTAAGCTCCTATAATTCACCCCTCCACTTT.

V is TRBV9 and J is TRBJ1-1, with D uncertain. The CDR3 is 13 amino acids. Per the germline V gene, CDR1 is SGDLS and CDR2 is YYNGEE. V dropped 0 bases and J dropped 3 bases, with 6 bases sitting between them. CDR3 sequence: CASSVARDTEAFF. The CDR3 DNA follows: TGTGCCAGCAGCGTAGCTCGGGACACTGAAGCTTTCTTT.

V usage is TRBV2 and J usage is TRBJ2-1; D gene uncertain. CDR3 length equals 12 residues. V dropped 1 base and J dropped 12 bases, with 10 bases sitting between them. Germline CDR1 and CDR2: SNHLY and FYNNEI. The DNA for the CDR3 is TGTGCCAGCAGTGAAGATTTTGCGGCGCAGTTCTTC. Its protein is CASSEDFAAQFF.

This clonotype was seen more than once but under ten times. The gene calls are TRBV2 and TRBJ1-2; D possibly corresponds to TRBD1 (5 bases). Trimming left V 3 bases short and J 12 bases short, with 17 bases between. The CDR3 has 13 residues. Germline V lookup: CDR1 SNHLY, CDR2 FYNNEI. The CDR3 reads CASSELVDVGDTF. DNA for the CDR3: TGTGCCAGCAGTGAGCTAGTAGATGTGGGGGACACCTTC.

The chain is built from TRBV15 and TRBJ1-2; D remains unclear. This CDR3 spans 15 amino acids. The germline CDR1 and CDR2 sequences are LNHNV and YYDKDF (reference sequence). V dropped 0 bases and J dropped 5 bases, with 13 bases sitting between them. CDR3 nucleotides: TGTGCCACCAGCAGAGATCTAGAACATCCTTATGGCTACACCTTC. Amino acids: CATSRDLEHPYGYTF.

In its sample, this clonotype was seen a few times. One junction end disagrees with the germline gene, perhaps due to a read error. V is TRBV6-1 and J is TRBJ2-1; D is ambiguous. The CDR3 length is 12 residues. Germline CDR1 is MNHNS and CDR2 is SASEGT. The DNA of the CDR3 is TGTGCCAGCAGCGTCAACTACAGTGAGCAGTTCTTC. Protein: CASSVNYSEQFF.

This chain connects TRBV20-1 to TRBJ1-1, with unresolved D. Looked up from germline, CDR1 is DFQATT and CDR2 is SNEGSKA (reference sequence). Trimming pared 3 bases from V and 5 bases from J, leaving 7 bases between. CDR3 size: 11 residues. The CDR3 protein is CSASRRTEAFF. The DNA for the CDR3 is TGCAGTGCTAGTAGGAGAACTGAAGCTTTCTTT.

This clonotype was seen a few times. The genes are TRBV12-3 or TRBV12-4 and TRBJ2-4; no clear D. The CDR3 runs 13 residues. V lost 5 bases and J 8 bases, leaving 13 bases between the germline ends. The CDR3 DNA reads as TGTGCCAGCAGTGGCCAAACAGCAGACATTCAGTACTTC. This translates into CASSGQTADIQYF.

This clonotype was seen only a few times. The rearrangement uses TRBV29-1 and TRBJ2-2, with TRBD1 identical over 8 bases. V lost 5 bases, J lost 4 bases, and 9 bases stayed unmatched. The germline V gene encodes CDR1 SQVTM and CDR2 ANQGSEA. CDR3 length: 15 amino acids. The CDR3 DNA follows: TGCAGCGTTACCTCGGGACAGGATAGCACCGGGGAGCTGTTTTTT. It encodes CSVTSGQDSTGELFF.

Only a few counts were recorded for this clonotype. The rearrangement uses TRBV10-3 and TRBJ2-5; a weak D match, TRBD2 (5 bases). The CDR3 consists of 16 residues. From germline, CDR1 is ENHRY and CDR2 SYGVKD. With 4 bases removed from V and 1 base from J, the gap between germline ends came to 16 bases. CDR3 protein: CAISGSGWGAQETQYF. The DNA for the CDR3 is TGTGCCATCAGTGGATCTGGGTGGGGAGCCCAAGAGACCCAGTACTTC.

The chain employs TRBV7-9 and TRBJ2-1, with 9 positions matching TRBD1. CDR3 length equals 17 residues. The V segment lost 0 bases and the J segment 3 bases; nucleotides outside the gene matches: 6. Germline lookup yields CDR1 SEHNR and CDR2 FQNEAQ (reference sequence). The CDR3: CASSLAQTGGSYNEQFF. In nucleotides, the CDR3 is TGTGCCAGCAGCTTAGCTCAGACAGGGGGGAGCTACAATGAGCAGTTCTTC.